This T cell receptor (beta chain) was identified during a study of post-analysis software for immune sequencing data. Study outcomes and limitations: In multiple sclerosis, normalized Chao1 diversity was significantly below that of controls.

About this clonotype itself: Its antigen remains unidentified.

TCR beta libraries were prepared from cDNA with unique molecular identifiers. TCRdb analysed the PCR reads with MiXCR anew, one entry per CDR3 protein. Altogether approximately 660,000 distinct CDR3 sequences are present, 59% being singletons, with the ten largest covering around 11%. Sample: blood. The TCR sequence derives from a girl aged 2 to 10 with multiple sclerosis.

The CDR3 protein is CASSVTRPVGYNEQFF. The CDR3 coding sequence is TGTGCCAGCAGCGTAACAAGGCCGGTAGGTTACAATGAGCAGTTCTTC. V usage is TRBV7-9 and J usage is TRBJ2-1; no firm D call. V shed 5 bases and J shed 4 bases, with 18 bases lying between them. The germline CDR1 and CDR2 sequences are SEHNR and FQNEAQ (reference sequence). The CDR3 spans 16 residues.